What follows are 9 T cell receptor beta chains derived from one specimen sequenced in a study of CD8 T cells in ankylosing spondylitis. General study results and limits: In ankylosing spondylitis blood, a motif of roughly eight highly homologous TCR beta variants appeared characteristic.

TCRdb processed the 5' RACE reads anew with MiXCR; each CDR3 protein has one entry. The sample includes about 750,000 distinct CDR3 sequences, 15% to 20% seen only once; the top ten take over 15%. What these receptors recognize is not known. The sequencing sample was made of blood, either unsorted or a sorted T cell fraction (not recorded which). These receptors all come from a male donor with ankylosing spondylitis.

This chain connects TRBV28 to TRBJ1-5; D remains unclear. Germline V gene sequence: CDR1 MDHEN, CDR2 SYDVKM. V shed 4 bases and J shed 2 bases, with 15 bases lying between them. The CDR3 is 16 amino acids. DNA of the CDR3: TGTGCCAGCAGTTCACCCACCGGGGAAGGCAATCAGCCCCAGCATTTT. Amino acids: CASSSPTGEGNQPQHF.

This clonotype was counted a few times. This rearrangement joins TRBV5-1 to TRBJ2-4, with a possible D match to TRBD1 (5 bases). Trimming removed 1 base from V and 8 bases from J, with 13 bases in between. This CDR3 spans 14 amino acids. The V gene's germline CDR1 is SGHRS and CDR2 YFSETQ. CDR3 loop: CASSLWAGLDIQYF. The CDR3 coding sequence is TGCGCCAGCAGCTTGTGGGCAGGGTTGGACATTCAGTACTTC.

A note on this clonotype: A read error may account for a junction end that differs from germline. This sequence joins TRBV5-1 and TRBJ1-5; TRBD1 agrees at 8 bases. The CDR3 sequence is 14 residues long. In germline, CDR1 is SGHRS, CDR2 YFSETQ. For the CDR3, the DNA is TGCGCCAGCAGCTTTACAGGGGGAGATCAGCCCCAGCAATTT. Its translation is CASSFTGGDQPQQF.

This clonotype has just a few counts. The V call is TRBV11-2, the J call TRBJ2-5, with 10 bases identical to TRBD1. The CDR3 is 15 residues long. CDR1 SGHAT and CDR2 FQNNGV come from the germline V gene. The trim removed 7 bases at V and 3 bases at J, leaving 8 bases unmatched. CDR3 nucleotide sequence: TGTGCCAGCACCGACGGGGGACAGGGGAAAGAGACCCAGTACTTC. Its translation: CASTDGGQGKETQYF. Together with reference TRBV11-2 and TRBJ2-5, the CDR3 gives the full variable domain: EAGVAQSPRYKIIEKRQSVAFWCNPISGHATLYWYQQILGQGPKLLIQFQNNGVVDDSQLPKDRFSAERLKGVDSTLKIQPAKLEDSAVYLCASTDGGQGKETQYFGPGTRLLVL.

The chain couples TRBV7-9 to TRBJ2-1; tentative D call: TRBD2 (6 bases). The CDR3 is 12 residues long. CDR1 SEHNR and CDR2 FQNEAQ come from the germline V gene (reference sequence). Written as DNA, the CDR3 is TGTGGGGGCGGGACCAAGTATAGTGAGCAGTTCTTC. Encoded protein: CGGGTKYSEQFF.

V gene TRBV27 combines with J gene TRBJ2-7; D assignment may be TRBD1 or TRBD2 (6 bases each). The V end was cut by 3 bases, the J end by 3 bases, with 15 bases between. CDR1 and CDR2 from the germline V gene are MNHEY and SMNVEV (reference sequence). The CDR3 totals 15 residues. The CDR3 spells CASSFEGGMSYEQYF. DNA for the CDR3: TGTGCCAGCAGTTTCGAGGGGGGAATGAGCTACGAGCAGTACTTC.

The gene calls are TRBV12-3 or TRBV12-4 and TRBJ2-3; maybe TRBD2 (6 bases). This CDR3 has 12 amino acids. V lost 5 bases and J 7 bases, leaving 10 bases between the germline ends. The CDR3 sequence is CASSPTSYTQYF. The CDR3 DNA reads TGTGCCAGCAGTCCGACTAGTTATACGCAGTATTTT.

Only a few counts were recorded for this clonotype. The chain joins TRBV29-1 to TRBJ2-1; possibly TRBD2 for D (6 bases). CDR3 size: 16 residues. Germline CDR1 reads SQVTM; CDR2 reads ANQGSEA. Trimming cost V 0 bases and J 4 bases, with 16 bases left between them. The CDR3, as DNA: TGCAGCGTTGAAGAGGGGGGAGCGTACCCTTACAATGAGCAGTTCTTC. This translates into CSVEEGGAYPYNEQFF.

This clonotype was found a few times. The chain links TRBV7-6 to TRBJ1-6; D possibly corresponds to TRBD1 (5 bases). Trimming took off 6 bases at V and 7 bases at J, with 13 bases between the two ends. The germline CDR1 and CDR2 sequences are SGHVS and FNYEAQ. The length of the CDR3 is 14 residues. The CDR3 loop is CASRQGEANSPLHF. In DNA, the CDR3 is TGTGCCAGCAGGCAGGGTGAAGCCAATTCACCCCTCCACTTT.